The clone carrying this T cell receptor beta chain was seen more than once but under ten times. The antigen remains unidentified. The sequenced fragment ends 3 residues before the CDR3 boundary, so the rest is inferred from the germline J gene. This sample is drawn from a study of T cell clonality in common variable immunodeficiency. Generated by immunoSEQ multiplex PCR, the TCRdb table keeps only in-frame clones and is missing some. The sample shows about 39,000 clones, none of them appearing just once. Germline-derived CDR1 and CDR2 are DFQATT and SNEGSKA (reference sequence). The CDR3 length is 13 residues. With 2 bases removed from V and 0 bases from J, the gap between germline ends came to 8 bases. Study observations and caveats: Authors noted CVID clonality's cause needs subpopulation repertoire sequencing.

Sequencing was done on a sample of peripheral blood mononuclear cells. This rearrangement joins TRBV20-1 to TRBJ2-7, with D possibly being TRBD1 (6 bases). The TCR comes from a person aged 18 to 70 in good health. The covered CDR3 bases are TGCAGTGCTAGATCAGGGGACTCCTACGAG. Its protein product is CSARSGDSYE. In full, the CDR3 is CSARSGDSYEQYF.